A single sample gave rise to the 29 T cell receptor beta chains below, sequenced in a study of OX40 agonist ivuxolimab in advanced cancers. Measured with immunoSEQ multiplex PCR; TCRdb has only the in-frame clones, and not every one. The sample lists around 95,000 clones; 85% to 95% were seen once. Here the sequenced sample was CD4+ or CD8+ T cells sorted from blood, taken in a trial of the OX40 agonist ivuxolimab. These receptors originate from an adult with an advanced solid tumor such as melanoma, head and neck, liver or kidney cancer.

The DNA for the CDR3 is TGTGCCAGCAGCGTAGGGGACAGTCGGTACACCGGGGAGCTGTTTTTT. This translates into CASSVGDSRYTGELFF. The gene calls are TRBV9 and TRBJ2-2; 7 bases agree with TRBD1. The CDR3 runs to 16 residues. Germline CDR1 reads SGDLS; CDR2 reads YYNGEE. J gave up 3 bases and V 0 bases, and 5 bases lay outside the gene matches. Filled out from reference TRBV9 and TRBJ2-2, the complete variable domain reads DSGVTQTPKHLITATGQRVTLRCSPRSGDLSVYWYQQSLDQGLQFLIQYYNGEERAKGNILERFSAQQFPDLHSELNLSSLELGDSALYFCASSVGDSRYTGELFFGEGSRLTVL.

The V gene is TRBV29-1, the J gene TRBJ2-5, with D possibly TRBD2 on 6 matching bases. Trimming removed 6 bases at V and 1 base at J, with 9 bases between. Germline CDR1 and CDR2: SQVTM and ANQGSEA. This CDR3 contains 12 residues. In nucleotides, the CDR3 is TGCAGCGTGACCGGGGGCCAAGAGACCCAGTACTTC. Residues: CSVTGGQETQYF. The complete variable domain, with remaining parts taken from reference TRBV29-1 and TRBJ2-5, reads SAVISQKPSRDICQRGTSLTIQCQVDSQVTMMFWYRQQPGQSLTLIATANQGSEATYESGFVIDKFPISRPNLTFSTLTVSNMSPEDSSIYLCSVTGGQETQYFGPGTRLLVL.

This clone was seen a single time. The chain carries TRBV5-1 and TRBJ1-6; D remains unclear. The CDR3 is 15 residues long. The germline CDR1 and CDR2 sequences are SGHRS and YFSETQ. V lost 4 bases and J 9 bases, leaving 17 bases between the germline ends. The CDR3 region is CASSLWTEKSSPLHF. The CDR3 DNA reads TGCGCCAGCAGCCTATGGACGGAAAAGAGTTCACCCCTCCACTTT. Variable domain in full (rest from reference TRBV5-1 and TRBJ1-6): KAGVTQTPRYLIKTRGQQVTLSCSPISGHRSVSWYQQTPGQGLQFLFEYFSETQRNKGNFPGRFSGRQFSNSRSEMNVSTLELGDSALYLCASSLWTEKSSPLHFGNGTRLTVT.

The chain carries TRBV19 and TRBJ1-2, with D unclear. Looked up from germline, CDR1 is LNHDA and CDR2 is SQIVND (reference sequence). The CDR3 length is 17 residues. V dropped 0 bases and J dropped 5 bases, with 19 bases sitting between them. For the CDR3, the DNA is TGTGCCAGTAGTATAGACCCCGGGGTCACCTCTACTTATGGCTACACCTTC. Protein product: CASSIDPGVTSTYGYTF.

This clone was observed a single time. V and J are TRBV19 and TRBJ2-2; 8 bases align to TRBD1. The V gene end was trimmed by 5 bases and the J gene end by 3 bases; junction bases not matched to a gene: 2. Germline CDR1 and CDR2: LNHDA and SQIVND (reference sequence). The CDR3 is made up of 14 amino acids. CDR3 sequence: CASSWGQDTGELFF. Written as DNA, the CDR3 is TGTGCCAGTAGTTGGGGACAGGACACCGGGGAGCTGTTTTTT.

This clone was seen more than once but under ten times. The V gene is TRBV7-2, the J gene TRBJ2-1; D is ambiguous. Germline V CDR1 and CDR2: SGHTA, FQGNSA. With 1 base removed from V and 10 bases from J, the gap between germline ends came to 14 bases. This CDR3 has 14 amino acids. Here the CDR3 DNA reads TGTGCCAGCAGCTTAGTATACCCCTTTGGGGAGCAGTTCTTC. Its protein product is CASSLVYPFGEQFF.

This CDR3 reads CASSGQGRGTGELFF. In DNA form, the CDR3 reads TGTGCCAGCAGTGGACAGGGCAGGGGCACCGGGGAGCTGTTTTTT. This chain links TRBV6-6 with TRBJ2-2; TRBD1 agrees at 8 bases. This CDR3 region has 15 residues. The germline CDR1 and CDR2 sequences are MNHNY and SVGAGI (reference sequence). J lost 4 bases, V lost 5 bases, and 6 bases had no gene match.

The chain links TRBV10-3 to TRBJ2-5, with D maybe TRBD1 (6 bases). V lost 4 bases and J lost 3, with 15 bases in between. Per germline, CDR1 ENHRY and CDR2 SYGVKD. This CDR3 spans 15 amino acids. The CDR3: CAISAHRTDKETQYF. CDR3 bases: TGTGCCATCAGTGCCCATCGGACAGACAAAGAGACCCAGTACTTC.

The chain employs TRBV6-6 and TRBJ1-1; 7 nucleotides match TRBD1. Germline V CDR1 and CDR2: MNHNY, SVGAGI (reference sequence). V shed 6 bases, J shed 4 bases, and the junction held 8 bases outside the gene matches. This CDR3 has 14 residues. CDR3 sequence reads: CASSPTGLSTEAFF. The CDR3 bases are TGTGCCAGCAGCCCGACAGGGTTGAGCACTGAAGCTTTCTTT.

The genes are TRBV29-1 and TRBJ1-1; no clear D. Trimming removed 4 bases from V and 0 bases from J, with 9 bases in between. The germline CDR1 and CDR2 sequences are SQVTM and ANQGSEA. This CDR3 has 13 amino acids. The CDR3 DNA sequence: TGCAGCGTTGCCGGTAAAATGAACACTGAAGCTTTCTTT. Its protein product is CSVAGKMNTEAFF. Full variable domain (rest looked up from reference TRBV29-1 and TRBJ1-1): SAVISQKPSRDICQRGTSLTIQCQVDSQVTMMFWYRQQPGQSLTLIATANQGSEATYESGFVIDKFPISRPNLTFSTLTVSNMSPEDSSIYLCSVAGKMNTEAFFGQGTRLTVV.

The chain joins TRBV19 to TRBJ2-3; 10 positions match TRBD1. The length of the CDR3 is 15 residues. Germline values: CDR1 LNHDA, CDR2 SQIVND (reference sequence). The V and J ends lost 3 bases and 4 bases, in that order; junction bases with no gene match: 4. The CDR3, as DNA: TGTGCCAGTAGTATCCGGGACAGGGGTGCAGATACGCAGTATTTT. Protein: CASSIRDRGADTQYF.

This chain links TRBV2 with TRBJ2-1, with a weak D call TRBD2 (7 bases). This CDR3 region has 16 residues. The germline V and J ends were trimmed by 2 bases and 5 bases, with 16 bases remaining between them. Looked up from germline, CDR1 is SNHLY and CDR2 is FYNNEI. The CDR3 loop is CASSERGGRPNNEQFF. The CDR3, as DNA: TGTGCCAGCAGTGAAAGGGGGGGACGCCCAAACAATGAGCAGTTCTTC. Together with reference TRBV2 and TRBJ2-1, the CDR3 gives the full variable domain: EPEVTQTPSHQVTQMGQEVILRCVPISNHLYFYWYRQILGQKVEFLVSFYNNEISEKSEIFDDQFSVERPDGSNFTLKIRSTKLEDSAMYFCASSERGGRPNNEQFFGPGTRLTVL.

The rearrangement links TRBV11-3 to TRBJ2-5; no clear D. V gave up 5 bases and J gave up 1 base, with 2 bases separating them. CDR3 length: 11 amino acids. The V gene's germline CDR1 is SGHNT and CDR2 YENEEA. DNA for the CDR3: TGTGCCAGCAGCCGCCAAGAGACCCAGTACTTC. This gives the protein CASSRQETQYF.

The chain couples TRBV2 to TRBJ2-1; no clear D. The ends were cut back, 7 bases at V and 3 bases at J, with 10 bases in the middle. The CDR3 consists of 13 residues. Germline V CDR1 and CDR2: SNHLY, FYNNEI. The CDR3 spells CASTYYFYNEQFF. The CDR3 nucleotides are TGTGCCAGCACCTACTACTTCTACAATGAGCAGTTCTTC.

V gene TRBV11-3 combines with J gene TRBJ2-2, with 9 nucleotides matching TRBD2. V lost 5 bases to trimming and J lost 0 bases; unmatched junction nucleotides: 4. Germline values: CDR1 SGHNT, CDR2 YENEEA. The length of the CDR3 is 16 residues. The CDR3: CASSGASGTNTGELFF. In DNA, the CDR3 is TGTGCCAGCAGCGGAGCTAGCGGGACGAACACCGGGGAGCTGTTTTTT.

V is TRBV28 and J is TRBJ1-2, with D unresolved. V lost 3 bases, J lost 2 bases, and 19 bases lay in between. In germline, CDR1 is MDHEN, CDR2 SYDVKM. The CDR3 spans 17 residues. CDR3 amino acids: CASSLGRAPGLNYGYTF. The CDR3 coding sequence is TGTGCCAGCAGTTTGGGGAGGGCGCCAGGCCTCAACTATGGCTACACCTTC.

The chain is built from TRBV7-2 and TRBJ1-4; possibly TRBD1 for D (5 bases). The CDR3 totals 14 residues. The germline gives CDR1 SGHTA, CDR2 FQGNSA. The V end lost 1 base, the J end lost 7 bases, and 10 bases lay between the germline ends. CDR3: CASSLERGSEKLFF. The CDR3 nucleotides are TGTGCCAGCAGCTTAGAAAGGGGTAGTGAAAAACTGTTTTTT.

This chain links TRBV5-6 with TRBJ1-6; D not certain. Per the germline V gene, CDR1 is SGHDT and CDR2 is YYEEEE. This CDR3 is 17 amino acids long. V was cut by 4 bases and J by 4 bases, with 18 bases left in between. The CDR3 bases are TGTGCCAGCAGCCTCGAGTTCGGATCATCATATAATTCACCCCTCCACTTT. This codes for CASSLEFGSSYNSPLHF.

The gene calls are TRBV6-1 and TRBJ2-3; TRBD1 is a possible D gene (6 bases). The V gene lost 10 bases and the J gene lost 1 base, with 9 bases spanning the gap. CDR3 length: 12 amino acids. Germline V gene data show CDR1 as MNHNS and CDR2 as SASEGT. DNA of the CDR3: TGTGCCATGAGACAGGGCACAGATACGCAGTATTTT. Translation gives CAMRQGTDTQYF.

The gene calls are TRBV5-5 and TRBJ1-2, with D uncertain. CDR1 is SGHKS, CDR2 YYEKEE, per germline (reference sequence). This CDR3 is 15 amino acids long. V was trimmed by 3 bases and J by 3 bases, leaving 15 bases between them. The CDR3 nucleotides are TGTGCCAGCAGCTCCATGGTGGGTGGGTACTATGGCTACACCTTC. Its protein product is CASSSMVGGYYGYTF.

V and J are TRBV10-3 and TRBJ2-7; weak D call: TRBD1 (5 bases). This CDR3 region has 15 residues. The germline V gene has CDR1 ENHRY and CDR2 SYGVKD. Trimming cost V 0 bases and J 6 bases, with 15 bases left between them. The CDR3 loop is CAISESQDSDSEQYF. The CDR3 nucleotides read TGTGCCATCAGTGAGTCGCAAGACAGTGACAGCGAGCAGTACTTC.

The rearrangement uses TRBV11-2 and TRBJ2-1; 12 bases are shared with TRBD2. Germline CDR1 SGHAT, CDR2 FQNNGV. The CDR3 covers 17 residues. Losses at the gene ends were 1 base for V and 0 bases for J; bases not matched to a gene: 1. The CDR3 is CASSLGGLAGSYNEQFF. In DNA, the CDR3 is TGTGCCAGCAGCTTAGGGGGACTAGCGGGCTCCTACAATGAGCAGTTCTTC.

This chain joins TRBV29-1 and TRBJ1-1; no firm D call. V was pared by 3 bases and J by 5 bases, with 7 bases between. This CDR3 region has 11 residues. Per germline, CDR1 SQVTM and CDR2 ANQGSEA. The CDR3 spells CSVEGFTEAFF. The CDR3 region has the DNA TGCAGCGTTGAGGGGTTTACTGAAGCTTTCTTT.

This clone was seen only a few times. V is TRBV20-1 and J is TRBJ1-1; the D is unclear. Germline V gives CDR1 DFQATT, CDR2 SNEGSKA (reference sequence). V gave up 3 bases and J gave up 6 bases, with 8 bases separating them. The CDR3 runs 11 residues. CDR3 coding DNA: TGCAGTGCTAGGGAAAGCCCTGAAGCTTTCTTT. This sequence encodes CSARESPEAFF.

The J gene is TRBJ2-1, the V gene TRBV5-1, with 11 bases fitting TRBD2. The V and J ends lost 2 bases and 3 bases, in that order; junction bases with no gene match: 4. The CDR3 sequence is 16 residues long. Per the germline V gene, CDR1 is SGHRS and CDR2 is YFSETQ. In DNA form, the CDR3 reads TGCGCCAGCAGCTTTCTAGCGGGAGGAAACTACAATGAGCAGTTCTTC. Translated, it gives CASSFLAGGNYNEQFF. The variable domain in full, completed from reference TRBV5-1 and TRBJ2-1, reads KAGVTQTPRYLIKTRGQQVTLSCSPISGHRSVSWYQQTPGQGLQFLFEYFSETQRNKGNFPGRFSGRQFSNSRSEMNVSTLELGDSALYLCASSFLAGGNYNEQFFGPGTRLTVL.

V is TRBV27 and J is TRBJ2-3, with a weak D call TRBD1 (5 bases). The CDR3 sequence is 11 residues long. The germline gives CDR1 MNHEY, CDR2 SMNVEV (reference sequence). V lost 6 bases, J lost 10 bases, and 11 bases lay in between. The CDR3 sequence is CASRGPGPQYF. CDR3 nucleotides: TGTGCCAGCAGGGGGCCCGGGCCGCAGTATTTT.

V and J are TRBV5-4 and TRBJ2-3, with D possibly matching TRBD1 (8 bases). The ends were cut back, 3 bases at V and 2 bases at J, with 16 bases in the middle. Looked up from germline, CDR1 is SGHNT and CDR2 is YYREEE (reference sequence). The CDR3 loop spans 16 amino acids. CDR3 bases: TGTGCCAGCAGCTCTGCGGGGGACAGGATCACAGATACGCAGTATTTT. Residues: CASSSAGDRITDTQYF.

The DNA of the CDR3 is TGTGCCAGCAGCCAAGAACCGGGACAGGGGGCTTGGAAGACCCAGTACTTC. Its protein is CASSQEPGQGAWKTQYF. The V call is TRBV28, the J call TRBJ2-5; 12 nucleotides match TRBD1. V lost 6 bases to trimming and J lost 6 bases; unmatched junction nucleotides: 14. Germline CDR1 and CDR2: MDHEN and SYDVKM. The CDR3 has 17 amino acids.

V gene TRBV28 combines with J gene TRBJ2-4; D ambiguous. The length of the CDR3 is 13 residues. The V gene's germline CDR1 is MDHEN and CDR2 SYDVKM. V was shortened by 5 bases and J by 9 bases, with 14 bases between the two germline ends. CDR3 loop: CASSTPGHVIQYF. In DNA, the CDR3 is TGTGCCAGCAGTACGCCCGGTCACGTCATTCAGTACTTC.